Listed here are 25 T cell receptor beta chains from one sample, sequenced in a study of blood T cell repertoires in COVID-19 (dated by TCRdb to about 2020). Libraries were constructed by the immunoSEQ multiplex PCR assay. Drawn from immuneACCESS, this table holds only the in-frame rearrangements with V and J called that TCRdb kept. Clones are partly lost; checked studies trace under half to an unresolved V gene and leave the rest unexplained. The sample table contains some 110,000 clones; only one count was recorded for approximately 78% of them. The ten top clones hold 7% to 9.5% of the sample. The sequencing sample was made of peripheral blood. These receptors were obtained from a man in his 70s with acute or convalescent COVID-19.

The chain carries TRBV15 and TRBJ2-7, with D possibly TRBD1 on 6 matching bases. Trimming pared 1 base from V and 4 bases from J, leaving 14 bases between. CDR1 and CDR2 from the germline V gene are LNHNV and YYDKDF (reference sequence). The CDR3 is made up of 15 amino acids. DNA of the CDR3: TGTGCCACCAGCAGAGTTGGGGGCCTAAGGTACGAGCAGTACTTC. It codes for CATSRVGGLRYEQYF.

The chain has TRBV28 and TRBJ1-2; TRBD1 agrees at 7 bases. CDR1 MDHEN and CDR2 SYDVKM come from the germline V gene. The CDR3 spans 14 residues. With 10 bases clipped from V and 4 bases from J, the junction kept 12 bases outside the gene matches. In DNA form, the CDR3 reads TGTGCCACCTTACGTCCCGACAGGGCCTATGGCTACACCTTC. This translates into CATLRPDRAYGYTF.

The V gene is TRBV29-1, the J gene TRBJ2-1; TRBD2 might be the D (5 bases). The CDR3 is made up of 12 amino acids. V shed 4 bases and J shed 9 bases, with 13 bases lying between them. The germline gives CDR1 SQVTM, CDR2 ANQGSEA. The CDR3 is CSVGHRTFEQFF. CDR3 DNA: TGCAGCGTTGGGCATCGGACTTTTGAGCAGTTCTTC.

The chain couples TRBV3-1 (or the pseudogene TRBV3-2) to TRBJ1-3; 10 bases agree with TRBD1. J gave up 6 bases and V 1 base, and 3 bases lay outside the gene matches. CDR1 is LGHDT, CDR2 YNNKEL, per germline (reference sequence). This CDR3 spans 15 amino acids. CDR3 region: CASSQAGQGTNTIYF. CDR3 in DNA: TGTGCCAGCAGCCAAGCGGGACAGGGGACAAACACCATATATTTT.

The genes are TRBV6-5 and TRBJ1-1, with a possible D match to TRBD1 (5 bases). The germline CDR1 and CDR2 sequences are MNHEY and SVGAGI. Trimming shortened V by 7 bases and J by 3 bases, and 12 bases separated the two germline ends. The CDR3 extends over 13 amino acids. CDR3 region: CASTYRRDTEAFF. The CDR3 coding sequence is TGTGCCAGCACATACAGGAGGGACACTGAAGCTTTCTTT.

Points on this clone: Germline is not matched at one junction end, which may reflect a read error. J is TRBJ2-5 and V is TRBV7-3; 12 nucleotides match TRBD2. In germline, CDR1 is SGHTA, CDR2 FQGTGA. The CDR3 has 15 amino acids. The CDR3 DNA reads TGTGCCAGCAGCCTAACTAGCGGGAGGTTAGAGACCCAGTACTTC. It codes for CASSLTSGRLETQYF.

The rearrangement uses TRBV5-4 and TRBJ1-5; no reliable D call. The V end was cut by 2 bases, the J end by 7 bases, with 10 bases between. CDR1 is SGHNT and CDR2 is YYREEE in the germline V gene (reference sequence). This CDR3 comprises 13 residues. The CDR3 DNA reads as TGTGCCAGCAGCTTAGATCTCGGGCAGCCCCAGCATTTT. Its protein is CASSLDLGQPQHF.

This chain connects TRBV18 to TRBJ2-7; perhaps TRBD2 as D (6 bases). The CDR3 totals 15 residues. Germline V CDR1 and CDR2: KGHSH, LQKENI. Trimming pared 6 bases from V and 3 bases from J, leaving 18 bases between. CDR3 region: CASSPFPTGDYEQYF. Here the CDR3 DNA reads TGTGCCAGCTCCCCGTTTCCGACGGGAGACTACGAGCAGTACTTC.

The chain couples TRBV5-1 to TRBJ1-1, with 9 bases identical to TRBD1. V was pared by 3 bases and J by 1 base, with 4 bases of the junction left unmatched. The CDR3 covers 15 residues. Germline V gene sequence: CDR1 SGHRS, CDR2 YFSETQ. The CDR3 nucleotides read TGCGCCAGCAGCTCTCGGACAGGGGAGAACACTGAAGCTTTCTTT. Its translation is CASSSRTGENTEAFF.

This chain joins TRBV19 and TRBJ2-5; 8 nucleotides align to TRBD1. Germline CDR1 LNHDA, CDR2 SQIVND (reference sequence). After removal of 5 bases from V and 7 bases from J, the junction contained 9 bases not matched to a gene. The CDR3 has 14 residues. The CDR3 sequence is CASSSRTGLATQYF. The CDR3 region has the DNA TGTGCCAGTAGTTCAAGGACAGGGTTGGCGACCCAGTACTTC.

CDR3: CASSTGTGKAVTGTDTQYF. CDR3 sequence (DNA): TGTGCCAGCAGTACCGGAACCGGGAAAGCCGTTACTGGCACAGATACGCAGTATTTT. The gene calls are TRBV6-2 or TRBV6-3 and TRBJ2-3; tentative D call: TRBD2 (5 bases). The V end was cut by 5 bases, the J end by 1 base, with 25 bases between. The CDR3 sequence is 19 residues long. CDR1 MNHEY and CDR2 SVGEGT come from the germline V gene.

The chain combines TRBV24-1 with TRBJ2-3, with a possible D match to TRBD2 (6 bases). Germline V gives CDR1 KGHDR, CDR2 SFDVKD. With 7 bases removed from V and 1 base from J, the gap between germline ends came to 8 bases. There are 13 residues in the CDR3. CDR3: CATRASGTDTQYF. CDR3 in DNA: TGTGCCACCAGGGCTAGCGGCACAGATACGCAGTATTTT.

V gene TRBV4-2 combines with J gene TRBJ2-3, with 8 bases matching TRBD2. Trimming at V came to 5 bases and at J to 2 bases, leaving 3 bases not matched to a gene. Germline CDR1 reads LGHNA; CDR2 reads YNFKEQ. This CDR3 comprises 14 residues. CDR3 coding DNA: TGTGCCAGCAGCACGGGGGGGTTCACAGATACGCAGTATTTT. Protein product: CASSTGGFTDTQYF.

The chain has TRBV20-1 and TRBJ1-4, with no clear D. CDR1 and CDR2 (germline): DFQATT, SNEGSKA (reference sequence). CDR3 length: 11 residues. V dropped 3 bases and J dropped 5 bases, with 4 bases sitting between them. The CDR3: CSARRNEKLFF. The CDR3, as DNA: TGCAGTGCTAGGAGGAATGAAAAACTGTTTTTT.

The V and J genes are TRBV6-6 and TRBJ2-7, with 13 bases aligning to TRBD2. The V segment lost 6 bases and the J segment 4 bases; nucleotides outside the gene matches: 9. Germline V lookup: CDR1 MNHNY, CDR2 SVGAGI (reference sequence). The CDR3 sequence is 16 residues long. CDR3 amino acids: CASSTLRTSGSYEQYF. The CDR3 DNA follows: TGTGCCAGCAGCACGTTAAGGACTAGCGGGAGTTACGAGCAGTACTTC.

The V and J genes are TRBV12-3 or TRBV12-4 and TRBJ2-1, with no clear D. Trimming removed 2 bases from V and 9 bases from J, with 5 bases in between. The CDR3 runs to 11 residues. CDR3 nucleotides: TGTGCCAGCAGTTTAAACAGTGAGCAGTTCTTC. Protein product: CASSLNSEQFF.

The chain joins TRBV30 to TRBJ1-3; no definite D call. The CDR3 runs 16 residues. CDR1 GTSNPN and CDR2 SVGIG come from the germline V gene (reference sequence). V was clipped by 4 bases and J by 2 bases, with 18 bases between them. CDR3 bases: TGTGCCTGGAAGCGGTCAGGCACTGTTACTGGAAACACCATATATTTT. It yields the protein CAWKRSGTVTGNTIYF.

The V call is TRBV5-5, the J call TRBJ1-4; D remains unclear. This CDR3 comprises 14 residues. Germline V gives CDR1 SGHKS, CDR2 YYEKEE (reference sequence). Trimming left V 2 bases short and J 8 bases short, with 13 bases between. This CDR3 reads CASSFPGLGEKLFF. As DNA, the CDR3 is TGTGCCAGCAGCTTCCCGGGGTTGGGAGAAAAACTGTTTTTT.

This chain connects TRBV10-3 to TRBJ1-2; 9 bases agree with TRBD1. The V gene end was trimmed by 0 bases and the J gene end by 9 bases; junction bases not matched to a gene: 2. From germline, CDR1 is ENHRY and CDR2 SYGVKD. The CDR3 sequence is 13 residues long. In DNA form, the CDR3 reads TGTGCCATCAGTGAGTCTGGGACAGGGAGCTACACCTTC. Its protein is CAISESGTGSYTF.

The chain uses TRBV5-4 and TRBJ1-2; D uncertain. Germline V gives CDR1 SGHNT, CDR2 YYREEE (reference sequence). With 3 bases removed from V and 2 bases from J, the gap between germline ends came to 17 bases. The CDR3 totals 16 residues. The CDR3 nucleotides are TGTGCCAGCAGCTCAGGAAAACAGAGCTGGAACTATGGCTACACCTTC. Protein product: CASSSGKQSWNYGYTF.

The CDR3 DNA is TGCGCCAGCAGCTTGGCGACAGGGGGCAACCAAGAGACCCAGTACTTC. The encoded protein is CASSLATGGNQETQYF. The gene calls are TRBV5-1 and TRBJ2-5, with 10 bases identical to TRBD1. The CDR3 has 16 amino acids. J lost 0 bases, V lost 0 bases, and 2 bases had no gene match. Germline V gene lookup returns CDR1 SGHRS and CDR2 YFSETQ.

The rearrangement joins TRBV10-3 to TRBJ2-3, with 8 bases fitting TRBD2. Germline values: CDR1 ENHRY, CDR2 SYGVKD. The CDR3 is 12 residues long. V shed 7 bases, J shed 6 bases, and the junction held 3 bases outside the gene matches. CDR3 nucleotides: TGTGCCATCAACCCGGGAGGGGATACGCAGTATTTT. This translates into CAINPGGDTQYF.

The chain couples TRBV7-9 to TRBJ2-5; TRBD1 aligns across 7 bases. This CDR3 is 15 amino acids long. The trim removed 0 bases at V and 5 bases at J, leaving 6 bases unmatched. Germline CDR1 SEHNR, CDR2 FQNEAQ (reference sequence). CDR3 region: CASSLATGFVETQYF. CDR3 coding DNA: TGTGCCAGCAGCTTAGCGACAGGGTTTGTGGAGACCCAGTACTTC.

The chain couples TRBV27 to TRBJ2-2, with D perhaps matching TRBD1 (6 bases). The CDR3 is made up of 15 amino acids. The ends were cut back, 3 bases at V and 3 bases at J, with 11 bases in the middle. Germline V gene data show CDR1 as MNHEY and CDR2 as SMNVEV (reference sequence). CDR3 DNA: TGTGCCAGCAGTTTGCTGGGGGCCTACACCGGGGAGCTGTTTTTT. The encoded protein is CASSLLGAYTGELFF.

This clone was detected only once. The rearrangement links TRBV5-1 to TRBJ2-7, with 12 bases identical to TRBD1. With V trimmed by 7 bases and J by 6 bases, 5 bases remained unmatched. From germline, CDR1 is SGHRS and CDR2 YFSETQ. This CDR3 contains 13 residues. The CDR3 sequence is CASAGDRGREQYF. CDR3 nucleotides: TGCGCCAGCGCGGGGGACAGGGGGCGCGAGCAGTACTTC. The complete variable domain, with remaining parts taken from reference TRBV5-1 and TRBJ2-7, reads KAGVTQTPRYLIKTRGQQVTLSCSPISGHRSVSWYQQTPGQGLQFLFEYFSETQRNKGNFPGRFSGRQFSNSRSEMNVSTLELGDSALYLCASAGDRGREQYFGPGTRLTVT.